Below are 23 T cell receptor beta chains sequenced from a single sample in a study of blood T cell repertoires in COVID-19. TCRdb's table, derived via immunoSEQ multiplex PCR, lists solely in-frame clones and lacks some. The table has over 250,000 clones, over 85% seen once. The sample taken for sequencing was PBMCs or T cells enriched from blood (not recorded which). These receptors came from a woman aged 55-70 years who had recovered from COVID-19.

CDR3 residues: CASSQEWQGVLDTQYF. DNA for the CDR3: TGCGCCAGCAGCCAAGAGTGGCAGGGGGTGTTAGATACGCAGTATTTT. The chain joins TRBV4-1 to TRBJ2-3; 7 nucleotides match TRBD1. The CDR3 loop spans 16 amino acids. The J segment lost 5 bases and the V segment lost 0 bases, leaving 8 bases of the junction unmatched. In germline, CDR1 is MGHRA, CDR2 YSYEKL.

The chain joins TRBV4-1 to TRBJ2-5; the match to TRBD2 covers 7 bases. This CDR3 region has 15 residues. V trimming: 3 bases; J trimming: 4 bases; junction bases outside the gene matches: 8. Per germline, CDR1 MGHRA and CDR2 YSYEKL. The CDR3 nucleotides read TGCGCCAGCAGCCATTCCGGCGGGGGTCGAGAGACCCAGTACTTC. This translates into CASSHSGGGRETQYF.

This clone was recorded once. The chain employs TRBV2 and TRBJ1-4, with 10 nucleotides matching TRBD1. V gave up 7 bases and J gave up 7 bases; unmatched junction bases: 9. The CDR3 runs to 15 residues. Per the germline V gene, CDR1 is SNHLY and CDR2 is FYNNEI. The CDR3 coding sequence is TGTGCCAGCATGATAGGACAGGGGGAATTTGAAAAACTGTTTTTT. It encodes CASMIGQGEFEKLFF.

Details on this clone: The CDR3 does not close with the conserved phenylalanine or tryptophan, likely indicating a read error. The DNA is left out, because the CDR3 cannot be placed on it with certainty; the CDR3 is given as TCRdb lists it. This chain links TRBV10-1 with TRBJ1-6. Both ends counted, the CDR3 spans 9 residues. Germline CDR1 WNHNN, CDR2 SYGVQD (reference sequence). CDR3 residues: CASSGVTFP.

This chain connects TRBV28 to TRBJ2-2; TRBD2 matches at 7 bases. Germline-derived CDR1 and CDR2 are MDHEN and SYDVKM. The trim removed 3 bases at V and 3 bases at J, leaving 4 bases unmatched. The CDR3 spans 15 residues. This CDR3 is CASSFVSGYTGELFF. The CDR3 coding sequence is TGTGCCAGCAGTTTCGTTAGCGGGTACACCGGGGAGCTGTTTTTT.

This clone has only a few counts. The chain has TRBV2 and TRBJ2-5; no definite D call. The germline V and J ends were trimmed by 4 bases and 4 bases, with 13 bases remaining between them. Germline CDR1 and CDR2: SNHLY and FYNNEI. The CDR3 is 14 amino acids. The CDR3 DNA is TGTGCCAGCAGTGGGAGTATCGGCGTAGAGACCCAGTACTTC. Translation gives CASSGSIGVETQYF.

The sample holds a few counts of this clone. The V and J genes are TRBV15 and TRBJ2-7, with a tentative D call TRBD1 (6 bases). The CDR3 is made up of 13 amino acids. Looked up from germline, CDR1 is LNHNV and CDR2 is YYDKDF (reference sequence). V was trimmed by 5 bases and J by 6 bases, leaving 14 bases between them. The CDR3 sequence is CATSVTGSSEQYF. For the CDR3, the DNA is TGTGCCACCAGCGTAACAGGGTCTTCCGAGCAGTACTTC.

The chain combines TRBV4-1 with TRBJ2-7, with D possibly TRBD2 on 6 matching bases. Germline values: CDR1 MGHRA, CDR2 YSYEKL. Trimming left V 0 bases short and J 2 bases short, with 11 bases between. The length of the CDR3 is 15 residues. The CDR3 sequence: CASSQDELAPYEQYF. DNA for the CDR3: TGCGCCAGCAGCCAAGATGAACTAGCACCCTACGAGCAGTACTTC.

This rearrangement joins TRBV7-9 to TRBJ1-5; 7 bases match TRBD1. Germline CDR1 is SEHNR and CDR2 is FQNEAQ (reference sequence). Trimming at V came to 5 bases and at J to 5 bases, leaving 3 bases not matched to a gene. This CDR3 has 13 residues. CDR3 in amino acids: CASSIGTDQPQHF. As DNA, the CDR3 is TGTGCCAGCAGCATCGGGACAGATCAGCCCCAGCATTTT.

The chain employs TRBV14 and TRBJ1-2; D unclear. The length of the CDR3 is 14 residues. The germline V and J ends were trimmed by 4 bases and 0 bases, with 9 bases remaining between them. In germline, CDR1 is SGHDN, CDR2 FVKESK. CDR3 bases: TGTGCCAGCAGCCGGGGAGAAACTAACTATGGCTACACCTTC. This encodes CASSRGETNYGYTF.

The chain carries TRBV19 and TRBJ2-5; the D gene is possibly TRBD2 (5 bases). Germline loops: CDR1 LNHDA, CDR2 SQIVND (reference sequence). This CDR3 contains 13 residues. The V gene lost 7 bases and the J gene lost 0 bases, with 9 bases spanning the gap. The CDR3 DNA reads TGTGCCAGTATCGGGATTAACCAAGAGACCCAGTACTTC. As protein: CASIGINQETQYF.

The CDR3 reads CASSPDRSNQPQHF. The CDR3 nucleotides are TGTGCCAGCAGCCCTGACAGGAGCAATCAGCCCCAGCATTTT. The chain joins TRBV5-5 to TRBJ1-5, with D maybe TRBD1 (6 bases). This CDR3 comprises 14 residues. Trimming stripped 4 bases from V and 1 base from J, with 9 bases between. The germline CDR1 and CDR2 sequences are SGHKS and YYEKEE (reference sequence).

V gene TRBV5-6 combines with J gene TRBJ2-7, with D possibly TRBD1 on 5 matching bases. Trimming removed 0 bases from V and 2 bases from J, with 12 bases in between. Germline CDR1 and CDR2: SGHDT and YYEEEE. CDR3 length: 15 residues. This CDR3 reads CASSLETVFPYEQYF. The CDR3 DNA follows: TGTGCCAGCAGCTTGGAGACAGTCTTTCCCTACGAGCAGTACTTC.

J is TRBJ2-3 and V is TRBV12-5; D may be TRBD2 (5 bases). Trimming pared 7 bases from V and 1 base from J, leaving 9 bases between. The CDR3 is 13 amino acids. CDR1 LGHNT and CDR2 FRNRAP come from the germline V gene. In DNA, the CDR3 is TGTGCTAGTGAGAGCGGTGGCACAGATACGCAGTATTTT. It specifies CASESGGTDTQYF.

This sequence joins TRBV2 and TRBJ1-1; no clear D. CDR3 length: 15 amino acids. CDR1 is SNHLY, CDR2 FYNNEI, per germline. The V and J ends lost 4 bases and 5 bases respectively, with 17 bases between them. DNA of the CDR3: TGTGCCAGCAGTGTTGGCATCCCATCGAGGACTGAAGCTTTCTTT. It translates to CASSVGIPSRTEAFF.

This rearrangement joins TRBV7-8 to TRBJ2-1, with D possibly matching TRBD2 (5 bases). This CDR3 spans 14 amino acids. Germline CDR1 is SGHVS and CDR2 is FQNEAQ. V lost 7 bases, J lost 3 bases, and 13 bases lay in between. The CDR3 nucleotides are TGTGCCAGCACCCCCACGGGGAACTACAATGAGCAGTTCTTC. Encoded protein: CASTPTGNYNEQFF.

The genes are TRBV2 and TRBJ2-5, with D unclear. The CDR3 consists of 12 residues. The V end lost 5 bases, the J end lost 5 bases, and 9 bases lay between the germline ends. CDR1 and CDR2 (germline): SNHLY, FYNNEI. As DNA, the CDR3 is TGTGCCAGCAGTTTCTCCGAGGAGACCCAGTACTTC. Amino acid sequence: CASSFSEETQYF.

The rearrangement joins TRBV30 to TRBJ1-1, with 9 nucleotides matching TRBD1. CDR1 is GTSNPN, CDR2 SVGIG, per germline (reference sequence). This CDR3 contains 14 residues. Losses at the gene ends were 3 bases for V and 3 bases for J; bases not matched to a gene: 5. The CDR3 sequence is CAWSAGQGYTEAFF. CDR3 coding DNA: TGTGCCTGGAGCGCGGGACAGGGTTACACTGAAGCTTTCTTT.

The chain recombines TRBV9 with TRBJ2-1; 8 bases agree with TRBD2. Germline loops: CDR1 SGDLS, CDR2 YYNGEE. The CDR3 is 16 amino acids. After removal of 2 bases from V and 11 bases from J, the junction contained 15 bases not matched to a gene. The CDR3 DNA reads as TGTGCCAGCAGCGTTACCGGACCTAGCGGGTCAATGAAGCAGTTCTTC. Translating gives CASSVTGPSGSMKQFF. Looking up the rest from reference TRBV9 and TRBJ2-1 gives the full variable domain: DSGVTQTPKHLITATGQRVTLRCSPRSGDLSVYWYQQSLDQGLQFLIQYYNGEERAKGNILERFSAQQFPDLHSELNLSSLELGDSALYFCASSVTGPSGSMKQFFGPGTRLTVL.

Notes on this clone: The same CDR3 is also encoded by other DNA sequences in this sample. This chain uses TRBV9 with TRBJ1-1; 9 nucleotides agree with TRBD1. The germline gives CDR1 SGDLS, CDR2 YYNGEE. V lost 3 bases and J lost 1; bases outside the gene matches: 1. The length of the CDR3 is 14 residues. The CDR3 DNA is TGTGCCAGCAGCGAGACAGGGGGGAACACTGAAGCTTTCTTT. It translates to CASSETGGNTEAFF.

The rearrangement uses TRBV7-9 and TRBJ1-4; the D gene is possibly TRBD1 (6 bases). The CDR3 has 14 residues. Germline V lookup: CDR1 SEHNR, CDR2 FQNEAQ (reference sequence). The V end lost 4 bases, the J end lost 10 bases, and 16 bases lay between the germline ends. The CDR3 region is CASSSGASLGKLFF. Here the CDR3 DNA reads TGTGCCAGCAGCTCAGGGGCGTCCCTTGGAAAACTGTTTTTT.

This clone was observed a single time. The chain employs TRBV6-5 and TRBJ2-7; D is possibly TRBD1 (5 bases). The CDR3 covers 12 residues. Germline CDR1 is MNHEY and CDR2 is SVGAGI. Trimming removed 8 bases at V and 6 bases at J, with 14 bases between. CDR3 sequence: CASSLGVGEQYF. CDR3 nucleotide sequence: TGTGCCAGCTCCTTAGGGGTTGGCGAGCAGTACTTC.

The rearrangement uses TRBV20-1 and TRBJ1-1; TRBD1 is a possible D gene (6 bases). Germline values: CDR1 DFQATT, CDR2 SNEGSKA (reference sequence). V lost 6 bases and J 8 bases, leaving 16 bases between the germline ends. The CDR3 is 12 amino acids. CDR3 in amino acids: CSASGRGLEAFF. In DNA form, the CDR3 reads TGCAGTGCCAGTGGGCGGGGGCTGGAAGCTTTCTTT.